These 8 T cell receptor beta chains were sequenced from one sample in a study of T cell changes during pregnancy in multiple sclerosis. Profiling relied on immunoSEQ multiplex PCR, and the TCRdb table lists in-frame clones only, not all of them. The repertoire holds 35,000 to 45,000 clones, with about nine tenths as singletons. The specimen was CD4+ T cells from peripheral blood mononuclear cells, collected in the first trimester of pregnancy. The origin of the receptors is a female donor in good health, enrolled as a control in a pregnancy study.

This clone came up once. The chain is built from TRBV18 and TRBJ2-1; tentative D call: TRBD2 (9 bases). The CDR3 covers 18 residues. The germline gives CDR1 KGHSH, CDR2 LQKENI. Trimming removed 6 bases at V and 4 bases at J, with 25 bases between. The CDR3 spells CASSFRTGSSGGYNEQFF. The CDR3 region has the DNA TGTGCCAGCTCCTTTCGGACAGGGTCCAGCGGGGGGTACAATGAGCAGTTCTTC.

This clone showed up just once. V gene TRBV5-1 combines with J gene TRBJ2-6; TRBD1 agrees at 9 bases. In germline, CDR1 is SGHRS, CDR2 YFSETQ. The CDR3 sequence is 18 residues long. The trim removed 0 bases at V and 0 bases at J, leaving 4 bases unmatched. The CDR3 nucleotides read TGCGCCAGCAGCTTGGCAGGGACAGGGATCTCTGGGGCCAACGTCCTGACTTTC. This sequence encodes CASSLAGTGISGANVLTF.

The gene calls are TRBV5-5 and TRBJ2-1, with D tentatively TRBD2 (7 bases). The CDR3 totals 12 residues. Germline CDR1 and CDR2: SGHKS and YYEKEE (reference sequence). The V end was cut by 7 bases, the J end by 4 bases, with 9 bases between. The CDR3 sequence: CASGGAYNEQFF. CDR3 DNA: TGTGCCAGCGGGGGGGCTTACAATGAGCAGTTCTTC.

The rearrangement joins TRBV4-2 to TRBJ2-3; TRBD2 aligns across 15 bases. The CDR3 loop spans 18 amino acids. The V segment lost 3 bases and the J segment 5 bases; nucleotides outside the gene matches: 9. Germline CDR1 LGHNA, CDR2 YNFKEQ. The DNA of the CDR3 is TGTGCCAGCAGCCAGAGGGGACTAGCGGGGGGTTCTCAAGATACGCAGTATTTT. Translated: CASSQRGLAGGSQDTQYF.

CDR3 region: CASSFRTDTEAFF. The CDR3 nucleotides are TGTGCCAGCAGCTTCAGGACAGACACTGAAGCTTTCTTT. The rearrangement links TRBV11-2 to TRBJ1-1, with TRBD1 as a possible D gene (6 bases). Per the germline V gene, CDR1 is SGHAT and CDR2 is FQNNGV. The CDR3 contains 13 residues. V shed 3 bases and J shed 3 bases, with 8 bases lying between them.

The chain uses TRBV5-1 and TRBJ1-1; TRBD1 aligns across 9 bases. CDR1 and CDR2 from the germline V gene are SGHRS and YFSETQ. The CDR3 totals 17 residues. The trim removed 4 bases at V and 1 base at J, leaving 11 bases unmatched. The CDR3: CASSPRPPGQGNTEAFF. CDR3 bases: TGCGCCAGCAGCCCCAGACCCCCGGGACAGGGGAACACTGAAGCTTTCTTT. The full variable domain, rest sourced from reference TRBV5-1 and TRBJ1-1, is KAGVTQTPRYLIKTRGQQVTLSCSPISGHRSVSWYQQTPGQGLQFLFEYFSETQRNKGNFPGRFSGRQFSNSRSEMNVSTLELGDSALYLCASSPRPPGQGNTEAFFGQGTRLTVV.

This clone showed up just once. The J gene is TRBJ2-2, the V gene TRBV12-5, with D maybe TRBD2 (7 bases). CDR3 size: 16 residues. Trimming took 2 bases from V and 4 from J, leaving 14 bases between them. Germline-derived CDR1 and CDR2 are LGHNT and FRNRAP. The CDR3 DNA follows: TGTGCTAGTGGTTTGATCCGGGGGGCGCTCACCGGGGAGCTGTTTTTT. Protein sequence: CASGLIRGALTGELFF. Full variable domain (missing parts from reference TRBV12-5 and TRBJ2-2): DARVTQTPRHKVTEMGQEVTMRCQPILGHNTVFWYRQTMMQGLELLAYFRNRAPLDDSGMPKDRFSAEMPDATLATLKIQPSEPRDSAVYFCASGLIRGALTGELFFGEGSRLTVL.

The chain links TRBV19 to TRBJ1-2; possibly TRBD1 for D (6 bases). Trimming pared 4 bases from V and 7 bases from J, leaving 13 bases between. Germline CDR1 is LNHDA and CDR2 is SQIVND (reference sequence). The length of the CDR3 is 13 residues. CDR3 region: CASSTTGSSGYTF. In DNA form, the CDR3 reads TGTGCCAGTAGTACGACAGGTTCTAGTGGCTACACCTTC. The full variable domain, rest sourced from reference TRBV19 and TRBJ1-2, is DGGITQSPKYLFRKEGQNVTLSCEQNLNHDAMYWYRQDPGQGLRLIYYSQIVNDFQKGDIAEGYSVSREKKESFPLTVTSAQKNPTAFYLCASSTTGSSGYTFGSGTRLTVV.